Detailed here is one T cell receptor beta chain. Its cognate antigen is unknown. 13 Jbeta primers and 60 Vbeta primers were used for the PCR. Clones were read by immunoSEQ multiplex PCR, and TCRdb kept only the in-frame ones, dropping some. The table records 100,000 to 150,000 clones, approximately 80% of them present only once. This entry belongs to a study of cytomegalovirus exposure and HLA in healthy donors. Study-wide background: Previous work identified 100 million or so unique TCR beta sequences from 200 million or so T cells. The study's early data release held approximately 91 million unique TCRs from HLA-typed donors.

General observations from the study: In a later analysis, 16,951 TCR beta sequences were associated with HLA alleles at 0.05 false discovery rate.

Each of the donors was a healthy bone marrow donor. Between the trimmed V and J ends, which lost 3 bases and 1 base, there was a span of 11 bases. CDR1 and CDR2 from the germline V gene are SGHRS and YFSETQ. The CDR3 has 15 residues. The chain carries TRBV5-1 and TRBJ1-3; D unresolved. This TCR derives from a female donor in good health and CMV-seropositive. Material: PBMCs. CDR3: CASSSTSGSGNTIYF. The CDR3 nucleotides are TGCGCCAGCAGCTCGACCTCGGGGTCTGGAAACACCATATATTTT.